A single sample is the source of the 16 T cell receptor beta chains below, sequenced in a study of blood T cell repertoires in COVID-19. Assay used: immunoSEQ multiplex PCR; TCRdb lists only in-frame clones, some missing. The sample includes about 120,000 clones, 87% of them seen just once. The sample comprised peripheral blood. These receptors came from a woman in her forties or fifties with acute or convalescent COVID-19.

In DNA form, the CDR3 reads TGTGCCAGCAGCTTTAGCGGGGCGGGTACAGATACGCAGTATTTT. Translating gives CASSFSGAGTDTQYF. V is TRBV5-6 and J is TRBJ2-3; 8 bases line up with TRBD2. In germline, CDR1 is SGHDT, CDR2 YYEEEE. The ends lost 2 bases at V and 3 bases at J; junction bases unmatched: 5. CDR3 size: 15 residues.

The chain joins TRBV5-6 to TRBJ1-6; 8 positions agree with TRBD1. Trimming at V came to 3 bases and at J to 6 bases, leaving 8 bases not matched to a gene. Germline V gives CDR1 SGHDT, CDR2 YYEEEE. The CDR3 has 16 residues. CDR3 coding DNA: TGTGCCAGCAGCTCTAATACAGGGGGGCGTAATTCACCCCTCCACTTT. Protein: CASSSNTGGRNSPLHF.

V and J are TRBV18 and TRBJ1-2; 7 bases are shared with TRBD1. This CDR3 comprises 13 residues. CDR1 and CDR2 (germline): KGHSH, LQKENI. The V gene end was trimmed by 3 bases and the J gene end by 2 bases; junction bases not matched to a gene: 0. CDR3 in amino acids: CASSPDRNYGYTF. The CDR3, as DNA: TGTGCCAGCTCACCGGACAGGAACTATGGCTACACCTTC. Full variable domain (missing parts from reference TRBV18 and TRBJ1-2): NAGVMQNPRHLVRRRGQEARLRCSPMKGHSHVYWYRQLPEEGLKFMVYLQKENIIDESGMPKERFSAEFPKEGPSILRIQQVVRGDSAAYFCASSPDRNYGYTFGSGTRLTVV.

The V and J genes are TRBV6-2 or TRBV6-3 and TRBJ1-2, with D maybe TRBD1 (6 bases). V gave up 2 bases and J gave up 1 base, with 11 bases separating them. CDR3 size: 15 residues. Germline loops: CDR1 MNHEY, CDR2 SVGEGT. The CDR3 bases are TGTGCCAGCAGTTACGGTCTGGACAGTAACTATGGCTACACCTTC. The encoded protein is CASSYGLDSNYGYTF.

The V and J genes are TRBV6-6 and TRBJ2-2; no definite D call. This CDR3 is built from 14 residues. The V end lost 2 bases, the J end lost 3 bases, and 7 bases lay between the germline ends. The V gene's germline CDR1 is MNHNY and CDR2 SVGAGI (reference sequence). CDR3 nucleotide sequence: TGTGCCAGCAGTTACAGGAGAGACACCGGGGAGCTGTTTTTT. This gives the protein CASSYRRDTGELFF.

This chain connects TRBV5-1 to TRBJ2-1; 7 bases match TRBD2. V was pared by 5 bases and J by 4 bases, with 6 bases of the junction left unmatched. Germline CDR1 and CDR2: SGHRS and YFSETQ. CDR3 length: 14 amino acids. CDR3 DNA sequence: TGCGCCAGCAGTGCTCTAGCGGTTTACAATGAGCAGTTCTTC. It yields the protein CASSALAVYNEQFF.

This chain links TRBV4-3 with TRBJ2-3, with unresolved D. Per the germline V gene, CDR1 is LGHNA and CDR2 is YSLEER. Trimming shortened V by 0 bases and J by 7 bases, and 5 bases separated the two germline ends. The CDR3 is made up of 12 amino acids. The chain's CDR3 is CASSQERNTQYF. The CDR3 DNA sequence: TGCGCCAGCAGCCAAGAGAGGAATACGCAGTATTTT.

The genes are TRBV2 and TRBJ1-2; 8 nucleotides align to TRBD1. The germline gives CDR1 SNHLY, CDR2 FYNNEI. V was pared by 7 bases and J by 4 bases, with 5 bases of the junction left unmatched. There are 13 residues in the CDR3. This chain's CDR3 is CASNYGQGYGYTF. The CDR3 region has the DNA TGTGCCAGCAACTACGGACAGGGCTATGGCTACACCTTC.

This sequence joins TRBV7-8 and TRBJ2-7; TRBD2 is a possible D gene (5 bases). Germline loops: CDR1 SGHVS, CDR2 FQNEAQ. The length of the CDR3 is 14 residues. Between the trimmed V and J ends, which lost 3 bases and 1 base, there was a span of 10 bases. The CDR3 DNA sequence: TGTGCCAGCAGCTTCGCGGGTCCTTCCTACGAGCAGTACTTC. Its protein product is CASSFAGPSYEQYF.

The chain employs TRBV29-1 and TRBJ1-1; possibly TRBD1 for D (6 bases). The CDR3 is 13 amino acids. V gave up 6 bases and J gave up 2 bases, with 13 bases separating them. The V gene's germline CDR1 is SQVTM and CDR2 ANQGSEA. The CDR3 bases are TGCAGCGTGGCCGGGACACTTAACACTGAAGCTTTCTTT. As protein: CSVAGTLNTEAFF. Full variable domain (remainder filled in from reference TRBV29-1 and TRBJ1-1): SAVISQKPSRDICQRGTSLTIQCQVDSQVTMMFWYRQQPGQSLTLIATANQGSEATYESGFVIDKFPISRPNLTFSTLTVSNMSPEDSSIYLCSVAGTLNTEAFFGQGTRLTVV.

The V call is TRBV2, the J call TRBJ1-1; D call uncertain. The V and J ends lost 3 bases and 7 bases respectively, with 12 bases between them. CDR1 and CDR2 from the germline V gene are SNHLY and FYNNEI. The CDR3 spans 13 residues. CDR3 sequence (DNA): TGTGCCAGCAGTGACTCGGTGTCTCTTGAAGCTTTCTTT. It codes for CASSDSVSLEAFF. Using reference TRBV2 and TRBJ1-1 for the parts outside the CDR3, the full variable domain is EPEVTQTPSHQVTQMGQEVILRCVPISNHLYFYWYRQILGQKVEFLVSFYNNEISEKSEIFDDQFSVERPDGSNFTLKIRSTKLEDSAMYFCASSDSVSLEAFFGQGTRLTVV.

The chain links TRBV3-1 (or the pseudogene TRBV3-2) to TRBJ2-1; D is perhaps TRBD1 (6 bases). Germline lookup yields CDR1 LGHDT and CDR2 YNNKEL (reference sequence). The CDR3 runs 14 residues. Trimming stripped 4 bases from V and 3 bases from J, with 10 bases between. As DNA, the CDR3 is TGTGCCAGCAGCCCGGACAGAATCTACAATGAGCAGTTCTTC. Protein sequence: CASSPDRIYNEQFF.

The J gene is TRBJ1-2, the V gene TRBV15; D unresolved. This CDR3 has 14 residues. From germline, CDR1 is LNHNV and CDR2 YYDKDF (reference sequence). Trimming left V 1 base short and J 3 bases short, with 9 bases between. The CDR3 nucleotides read TGTGCCACCAGCAGAGGTGAGGGCTACTATGGCTACACCTTC. Translating gives CATSRGEGYYGYTF.

The gene calls are TRBV27 and TRBJ2-3; 10 bases are shared with TRBD2. J gave up 0 bases and V 5 bases, and 11 bases lay outside the gene matches. Germline V lookup: CDR1 MNHEY, CDR2 SMNVEV (reference sequence). This CDR3 contains 18 residues. The CDR3 reads CASSLWGSGGSSTDTQYF. CDR3 DNA sequence: TGTGCCAGCAGTCTCTGGGGTAGCGGGGGGTCTAGCACAGATACGCAGTATTTT.

The V and J genes are TRBV27 and TRBJ1-6; D might be TRBD1 (6 bases). The CDR3 extends over 15 amino acids. The V end was cut by 4 bases, the J end by 5 bases, with 12 bases between. Germline lookup yields CDR1 MNHEY and CDR2 SMNVEV (reference sequence). CDR3 loop: CASSSGQLNNSPLHF. The CDR3 coding sequence is TGTGCCAGCAGTTCCGGACAGTTGAATAATTCACCCCTCCACTTT.

The DNA of the CDR3 is TGTGCCTGGAGTACCAGGGGGAACACTGAAGCTTTCTTT. Its protein product is CAWSTRGNTEAFF. The V call is TRBV30, the J call TRBJ1-1; D perhaps matches TRBD1 (6 bases). CDR1 and CDR2 (germline): GTSNPN, SVGIG (reference sequence). V shed 2 bases and J shed 1 base, with 8 bases lying between them. The CDR3 length is 13 residues.